This TCR beta chain stems from a study of cytomegalovirus exposure and HLA in healthy donors. Findings of the study overall: Associated with cytomegalovirus, according to the listing, were about 160 TCR beta chains. In vitro confirmation showed three CMV-associated chains to be CMV antigen specific.

The donors were members of the validation cohort, which comprised 120 subjects and was separate from the first cohort of roughly 700 subjects. Method: immunoSEQ multiplex PCR; TCRdb's copy keeps in-frame clones and lacks some. The data show roughly 56,000 clones, roughly 89% seen once. Germline CDR1 SGDLS, CDR2 YYNGEE. With 4 bases clipped from V and 6 bases from J, the junction kept 9 bases outside the gene matches. The length of the CDR3 is 15 residues. As concerns this clone: Its antigen is not known.

Sequenced sample: PBMCs. The sequence came from a woman between 18 and 30 years old in good health and CMV-seronegative. The chain has TRBV9 and TRBJ2-1, with TRBD2 matching 8 bases. The CDR3 DNA follows: TGTGCCAGCAGCCCCCAGGGTAGCGGGACCAATGAGCAGTTCTTC. Translated, it gives CASSPQGSGTNEQFF.